The sequence of this T cell receptor beta chain was determined in a study of early T cells in non-severe SARS-CoV-2 infection (dated by TCRdb to the early 2020s). Notes on the research overall: TCR sequencing used bulk RNA from unsorted whole blood, so alpha and beta chains could not be paired.

What the study reported, not specific to this receptor: VDJdb matching was skewed toward anti-spike CD8 responses and likely underestimated virus-specific expansions, missing private and CD4 specificities.

This was a case-control study nested in a cohort of healthcare workers in London, UK, who had nasopharyngeal swab PCR tests and blood samples taken every week. Between 23 and 31 March 2020, the week of the UK lockdown, healthcare workers were enrolled and then followed up weekly for as long as 16 weeks. Relative to germline, V is missing 3 bases and J is missing 7 bases, with 4 bases of the junction outside any gene match. The CDR3 runs 14 amino acids, cysteine and phenylalanine included. Just CDR3 DNA is preserved here, 42 bases in frame from base 1. Via the germline V gene, CDR1 is SNHLY and CDR2 FYNNEI. About this clonotype itself: No cognate antigen has been identified for it. It has no much larger one-base neighbor in the sample; base qualities were not kept.

Receptor libraries were prepared by 5' RACE. The run used a NextSeq 500. To correct for sequencing error and PCR bias, the TCR library protocol tagged individual cDNA molecules with unique molecular identifiers. Sequencing covered both TCR alpha and beta chains, and within each sample the abundances of alpha and beta sequences were tightly co-correlated. Per the authors' processing: Decombinator V4 was used to annotate the V gene, J gene and CDR3 of the TCR sequences. TCRs were defined as expanded if a significant change between any two time points was detected under a Poisson model with p below 0.0001. TCR abundances were normalised to the total number of TCRs sequenced per sample and were expressed as counts per million. MAIT TCRs were defined by TRAV1-2 paired with TRAJ12, TRAJ20 or TRAJ33, and iNKT TCRs by TRAV10 paired with TRAJ18. VDJdb, accessed 1 November 2021, was searched for CMV, EBV and SARS-CoV-2 annotated TCRs, excluding TCRs annotated for multiple antigens. TCRdb reprocessed the public reads (quality trimming at Q25 with fastp, clone calling with MiXCR) and kept in-frame beta chains. Under each unique CDR3 protein, matching rows form one entry showing the most common genes and DNA. In this record, the V and J calls reflect TCRdb's handling and not the investigators' own analysis. Across this sample there are roughly 65,000 distinct CDR3 sequences, with roughly a tenth seen only once. 6.4% of the sample is taken by the ten largest.

The sequence derives from an adult who was a healthcare worker with PCR-confirmed SARS-CoV-2 infection or an uninfected control (not recorded which). The specimen was whole blood. Recombination linked TRBV2 to TRBJ2-3; TRBD2 matches 10 bases in the middle. The encoded CDR3 is CASSDASGRNTQYF. The DNA sequence is as follows: TGTGCCAGCAGTGACGCTAGCGGGAGAAATACGCAGTATTTT.